The rows below give T cell receptor beta chains drawn from one sample of a study of CD8 T cells in Susac syndrome. TCRdb reprocessed the immunoSEQ multiplex PCR reads via MiXCR and lists one record per CDR3 protein. The profile shows fewer than 350,000 distinct CDR3 sequences, approximately 85% of them singletons. Input material: CD8+ T cells from PBMCs. These receptors originate from a human donor with multiple sclerosis. CDR3s include the opening cysteine and the closing phenylalanine or tryptophan.

v_gene,j_gene,CDR3aa
TRBV20-1,TRBJ2-7,CSARGGSSYEQYF
TRBV10-3,TRBJ2-3,CAISELTTSGSTDTQYF
TRBV6-4,TRBJ1-1,CASSDSWGMNTEAFF
TRBV7-9,TRBJ1-2,CASSLVGTGGTYGYTF
TRBV12-3/TRBV12-4,TRBJ2-7,CASSLRGPRYEQYF
TRBV12-3/TRBV12-4,TRBJ1-2,CASNTDDGGYTF
TRBV5-1,TRBJ2-7,CASSFDKGAPNEQYF
TRBV15,TRBJ2-1,CATSTTGASVEQFF
TRBV4-1,TRBJ2-3,CAIDRGHVPDTQYF
TRBV7-9,TRBJ1-2,CASIPRTVNYGYTF
TRBV6-6,TRBJ2-3,CASSYLGQPTDTQYF
TRBV28,TRBJ1-1,CASRGVLNTEAFF
TRBV28,TRBJ1-5,CASSLVSNQPQHF
TRBV19,TRBJ2-1,CASSIGETGTNEQFF
TRBV28,TRBJ2-3,CASSFLVSGPTDTDTQYF